The 6 T cell receptor beta chains presented below share a single source sample, sequenced in a study of T cell repertoires in cytomegalovirus infection. TCRdb passed the reads through MiXCR, listing each CDR3 protein once. The sample contains some 920,000 distinct CDR3 sequences, around 32% of which appear only once. Their antigens remain unidentified. Specimen: cultured CD8+ T cells from PBMCs, collected from culture after CMV antigen stimulation. All receptors derive from a human donor in good health (CMV status not recorded). Some clones in this sample may be carry-over from other donors' samples.

This sequence joins TRBV2 and TRBJ2-7, with no clear D. V shed 6 bases and J shed 6 bases, with 6 bases lying between them. The CDR3 length is 10 residues. Germline V gene sequence: CDR1 SNHLY, CDR2 FYNNEI. CDR3 amino acids: CASRSLEQYV. CDR3 nucleotides: TGTGCCAGCAGATCCCTCGAGCAGTACGTC.

Written as DNA, the CDR3 is TGTGCCAGCAGCGACGAGGGGCTTGTGAAAGCTTTCTTT. Translating gives CASSDEGLVKAFF. This chain uses TRBV7-6 with TRBJ1-1, with D tentatively TRBD1 (5 bases). The CDR3 length is 13 residues. From germline, CDR1 is SGHVS and CDR2 FNYEAQ. V was shortened by 5 bases and J by 9 bases, with 16 bases between the two germline ends.

The chain carries TRBV9 and TRBJ2-2; weak D call: TRBD2 (6 bases). This CDR3 has 17 residues. CDR1 is SGDLS and CDR2 is YYNGEE in the germline V gene. Trimming shortened V by 0 bases and J by 4 bases, and 16 bases separated the two germline ends. Here the CDR3 DNA reads TGTGCCAGCAGCGTAGGTCTTCTAGGAGGGGTCACCGGGGAGCTGTTTTTT. Amino acids: CASSVGLLGGVTGELFF.

The J gene is TRBJ1-4, the V gene TRBV11-2; D is ambiguous. Germline loops: CDR1 SGHAT, CDR2 FQNNGV. With 1 base removed from V and 0 bases from J, the gap between germline ends came to 15 bases. The CDR3 covers 18 residues. CDR3 residues: CASSLGVADFATNEKLFF. The CDR3 DNA follows: TGTGCCAGCAGCTTAGGCGTGGCGGACTTTGCAACTAATGAAAAACTGTTTTTT.

This clonotype showed up many times. V gene TRBV6-1 combines with J gene TRBJ1-4; 8 bases are a match to TRBD1. Germline values: CDR1 MNHNS, CDR2 SASEGT. This CDR3 region has 16 residues. Trimming took 5 bases from V and 8 from J; bases not matched to a gene: 13. Here the CDR3 reads CASSRLYRGTEEKLFF. The CDR3 DNA sequence: TGTGCCAGCAGTCGACTGTACAGGGGGACTGAGGAAAAACTGTTTTTT.

This chain connects TRBV29-1 to TRBJ1-5; 9 bases align to TRBD1. V lost 1 base and J lost 11; bases outside the gene matches: 9. The CDR3 has 14 residues. Germline values: CDR1 SQVTM, CDR2 ANQGSEA. The CDR3 DNA is TGCAGCGTTGAAGTGGGGGGACAGGGTAGTACCCAGCATTTT. Its protein is CSVEVGGQGSTQHF.